A selection of T cell receptor beta chains follows, all from one sample in a study of cytomegalovirus exposure and HLA in healthy donors. The assay was immunoSEQ multiplex PCR, and TCRdb's table has in-frame clones only and misses some. The repertoire holds around 150,000 clones, with around 74% as singletons. Sequenced material: PBMCs. Every receptor here comes from a man aged 18 to 30 in good health and CMV-seronegative. Each CDR3 is given with its conserved first and last residue. A D gene is named only where the DNA matches it firmly. Clone size appears in some rows only: once, few, many, or a class for an expanded clone.

cdr3_nt: TGCAGCGTTGAAATACTGGTGGAGGGGTCTGAAGCTTTCTTT
cdr3_aa: CSVEILVEGSEAFF
clone_size: .
v_call: TRBV29-1
j_call: TRBJ1-1
d_call: .

cdr3_nt: TGTGCCAGCTCACCACTCCCAGGTCAGGATAGCAATCAGCCCCAGCATTTT
cdr3_aa: CASSPLPGQDSNQPQHF
clone_size: .
v_call: TRBV18
j_call: TRBJ1-5
d_call: .

cdr3_nt: TGTGCCAGCAGCCCCGCCCCGGGACAGGGAAATTCACCCCTCCACTTT
cdr3_aa: CASSPAPGQGNSPLHF
clone_size: .
v_call: TRBV5-6
j_call: TRBJ1-6
d_call: TRBD1

cdr3_nt: TGTGCCAGCAGCTTAGGTGACACTCGAAACACAGATACGCAGTATTTT
cdr3_aa: CASSLGDTRNTDTQYF
clone_size: .
v_call: TRBV11-2
j_call: TRBJ2-3
d_call: .

cdr3_nt: TGTGCCAACAACAGGGTCCACACCGGGGAGCTGTTTTTT
cdr3_aa: CANNRVHTGELFF
clone_size: .
v_call: TRBV11-2
j_call: TRBJ2-2
d_call: .

cdr3_nt: TGTGCCAGCAGCTACCCCGGGTATTGGTACTTC
cdr3_aa: CASSYPGYWYF
clone_size: .
v_call: TRBV14
j_call: TRBJ2-4
d_call: .

cdr3_nt: TGTGCCAGCATGCCGGCAGGCAGGGGAGAAGAGACCCAGTACTTC
cdr3_aa: CASMPAGRGEETQYF
clone_size: .
v_call: TRBV6-1
j_call: TRBJ2-5
d_call: .

cdr3_nt: TGCAGCGTCGACGGGACTAGCGGGGGTACCTACAATGAGCAGTTCTTC
cdr3_aa: CSVDGTSGGTYNEQFF
clone_size: .
v_call: TRBV29-1
j_call: TRBJ2-1
d_call: TRBD2

cdr3_nt: TGCGCCAGCAGCCATCCTGAGGGACAGGGGGCGTACGAGCAGTACTTC
cdr3_aa: CASSHPEGQGAYEQYF
clone_size: .
v_call: TRBV4-1
j_call: TRBJ2-7
d_call: TRBD1

cdr3_nt: TGCGCCAGCAGTGAGGACAGGTTGGGTACGCAGTATTTT
cdr3_aa: CASSEDRLGTQYF
clone_size: .
v_call: TRBV10-2
j_call: TRBJ2-3
d_call: .

cdr3_nt: TGTGCCAGCAGCCCCCGCGGACAGCCCTATGGCTACACCTTC
cdr3_aa: CASSPRGQPYGYTF
clone_size: .
v_call: TRBV7-9
j_call: TRBJ1-2
d_call: .

cdr3_nt: TGTGCCAGCAGTTACAGCGGAGGGATGGGGCAGCCCCAGCATTTT
cdr3_aa: CASSYSGGMGQPQHF
clone_size: .
v_call: TRBV6-5
j_call: TRBJ1-5
d_call: .

cdr3_nt: TGTGCCAGCAGTCCCGGACAGGGGGGCGGGAGGGCCTACGAGCAGTACTTC
cdr3_aa: CASSPGQGGGRAYEQYF
clone_size: .
v_call: TRBV7-2
j_call: TRBJ2-7
d_call: .

cdr3_nt: TGCGCCAGCCGCCTTGGAGGGGAGAACACTGAAGCTTTCTTT
cdr3_aa: CASRLGGENTEAFF
clone_size: few
v_call: TRBV4-1
j_call: TRBJ1-1
d_call: .

cdr3_nt: TGTGCCAGCAGCGGGGGGGGAACAGGGAAAGCCAACGTCCTGACTTTC
cdr3_aa: CASSGGGTGKANVLTF
clone_size: .
v_call: TRBV9
j_call: TRBJ2-6
d_call: .

cdr3_nt: TGTGCCAGCAGGCCTAAGGGACTAGCGGGGAACAATGAGCAGTTCTTC
cdr3_aa: CASRPKGLAGNNEQFF
clone_size: .
v_call: TRBV14
j_call: TRBJ2-1
d_call: TRBD2

cdr3_nt: TGTGCCAGCAGCTTGTCGCAGAGGGTCTGGGCCAACGTCCTGACTTTC
cdr3_aa: CASSLSQRVWANVLTF
clone_size: .
v_call: TRBV5-8
j_call: TRBJ2-6
d_call: .

cdr3_nt: TGTGCCAGCTCACCACGGGACTACAATGCCGAGCAGTACTTC
cdr3_aa: CASSPRDYNAEQYF
clone_size: .
v_call: TRBV18
j_call: TRBJ2-7
d_call: TRBD2

cdr3_nt: TGTGCCAGCAGCTCCGTAGTAGACAGAGGAAGGGAGACCCAGTACTTC
cdr3_aa: CASSSVVDRGRETQYF
clone_size: .
v_call: TRBV7-2
j_call: TRBJ2-5
d_call: .

cdr3_nt: TGTGCCAGCAGCCCTTGGCAGGGATCCTACGAGCAGTACTTC
cdr3_aa: CASSPWQGSYEQYF
clone_size: .
v_call: TRBV5-4
j_call: TRBJ2-7
d_call: .

cdr3_nt: TGCGCCAGCAGCCAAGTGTTTCCCAGGGGGCAAGCTAACTATGGCTACACCTTC
cdr3_aa: CASSQVFPRGQANYGYTF
clone_size: .
v_call: TRBV4-1
j_call: TRBJ1-2
d_call: TRBD1

cdr3_nt: TGTGCCAGCAGCGTAGCTTTATCGGGGGAACTGTTTTTT
cdr3_aa: CASSVALSGELFF
clone_size: few
v_call: TRBV9
j_call: TRBJ1-4
d_call: .

cdr3_nt: TGTGCCAGCAGGTTGGGGGCAGGGAGATGGGACCAGCAGTACTTC
cdr3_aa: CASRLGAGRWDQQYF
clone_size: once
v_call: TRBV11-2
j_call: TRBJ2-7
d_call: .

cdr3_nt: TGCGCCAGCAGCCAAGGAGTGATGAACACTGAAGCTTTCTTT
cdr3_aa: CASSQGVMNTEAFF
clone_size: .
v_call: TRBV4-3
j_call: TRBJ1-1
d_call: .

cdr3_nt: TGTGCCACTCAGAGGACTAGCGACGCCTACGAGCAGTACTTC
cdr3_aa: CATQRTSDAYEQYF
clone_size: .
v_call: TRBV7-9
j_call: TRBJ2-7
d_call: TRBD2

cdr3_nt: TGCAGCGTTGGGGGGGTACCCCTAGCCAAAAACATTCAGTACTTC
cdr3_aa: CSVGGVPLAKNIQYF
clone_size: .
v_call: TRBV29-1
j_call: TRBJ2-4
d_call: .

cdr3_nt: TGTGCCAGCCTCACCCGGGACAGGGGAACAGATACGCAGTATTTT
cdr3_aa: CASLTRDRGTDTQYF
clone_size: .
v_call: TRBV18
j_call: TRBJ2-3
d_call: TRBD1

cdr3_nt: TGCGCCAGCAGCCAGCAAACAGGGGCTAGCACAGATACGCAGTATTTT
cdr3_aa: CASSQQTGASTDTQYF
clone_size: few
v_call: TRBV4-3
j_call: TRBJ2-3
d_call: TRBD1

cdr3_nt: TGTGCCAGCAGCGTGGTAGCGGGAGGGCCAAATGAGCAGTTCTTC
cdr3_aa: CASSVVAGGPNEQFF
clone_size: .
v_call: TRBV9
j_call: TRBJ2-1
d_call: TRBD2

cdr3_nt: TGCGCCAGCAGCTCTAGTGCAACTAATGAAAAACTGTTTTTT
cdr3_aa: CASSSSATNEKLFF
clone_size: few
v_call: TRBV5-1
j_call: TRBJ1-4
d_call: .

cdr3_nt: TGTGCCAGCAGTTACGGGACAGCCGACCTCTACGAGCAGTACTTC
cdr3_aa: CASSYGTADLYEQYF
clone_size: .
v_call: TRBV6-5
j_call: TRBJ2-7
d_call: TRBD1

cdr3_nt: TGTGCCAGCAGCCCTTTGGAGTGGAGCTCCTACGAGCAGTACTTC
cdr3_aa: CASSPLEWSSYEQYF
clone_size: once
v_call: TRBV5-5
j_call: TRBJ2-7
d_call: .

cdr3_nt: TGCAGCGTTGAGCATTCCCCGACAGGGACGGGGACTGAAGCTTTCTTT
cdr3_aa: CSVEHSPTGTGTEAFF
clone_size: .
v_call: TRBV29-1
j_call: TRBJ1-1
d_call: TRBD1

cdr3_nt: TGCGCCAGCAGCAGATCCGGGACTAGCGACTACGAGCAGTACTTC
cdr3_aa: CASSRSGTSDYEQYF
clone_size: .
v_call: TRBV4-3
j_call: TRBJ2-7
d_call: TRBD2

cdr3_nt: TGTGCAGTTGGGCGTAACTCTGGGGCCAACGTCCTGACTTTC
cdr3_aa: CAVGRNSGANVLTF
clone_size: .
v_call: TRBV7-9
j_call: TRBJ2-6
d_call: .

cdr3_nt: TGCGCCAGCAGCTTGAGGCAGGGGATTGATGGGGCCAACGTCCTGACTTTC
cdr3_aa: CASSLRQGIDGANVLTF
clone_size: .
v_call: TRBV5-1
j_call: TRBJ2-6
d_call: .

cdr3_nt: TGTGCCAGCAGCTTTATGAGGAGCACTGAAGCTTTCTTT
cdr3_aa: CASSFMRSTEAFF
clone_size: .
v_call: TRBV11-2
j_call: TRBJ1-1
d_call: .

cdr3_nt: TGTGCCAGCAGCCCCGCCGTGGGAGCGGGGTTCTGGGAGCAGTACTTC
cdr3_aa: CASSPAVGAGFWEQYF
clone_size: .
v_call: TRBV7-2
j_call: TRBJ2-7
d_call: TRBD2

cdr3_nt: TGTGCCAGCAGCCCGGGCCTAGGGGACTATGGCTACACCTTC
cdr3_aa: CASSPGLGDYGYTF
clone_size: .
v_call: TRBV7-2
j_call: TRBJ1-2
d_call: .

cdr3_nt: TGTGCCAGCAGTTTACGGGTAGGGACGGGAGGTGGGGCCAACGTCCTGACTTTC
cdr3_aa: CASSLRVGTGGGANVLTF
clone_size: .
v_call: TRBV28
j_call: TRBJ2-6
d_call: TRBD2

cdr3_nt: TGTGCCAGCAGCGAGGGGGGGACGGAGATAGATGAGCAGTTCTTC
cdr3_aa: CASSEGGTEIDEQFF
clone_size: .
v_call: TRBV9
j_call: TRBJ2-1
d_call: .

cdr3_nt: TGTGCCAGCAGTGATAAGATAGTCGTCCCAAGCGAGCAGTTCTTC
cdr3_aa: CASSDKIVVPSEQFF
clone_size: few
v_call: TRBV6-4
j_call: TRBJ2-1
d_call: .

cdr3_nt: TGTGCCATCAGTGAGTTGGGGACAGGGCCCCATCAGCCCCAGCATTTT
cdr3_aa: CAISELGTGPHQPQHF
clone_size: .
v_call: TRBV10-3
j_call: TRBJ1-5
d_call: TRBD1

cdr3_nt: TGTTCCAGCAGATCACTATCCGATACGCAGTATTTT
cdr3_aa: CSSRSLSDTQYF
clone_size: .
v_call: TRBV7-9
j_call: TRBJ2-3
d_call: .

cdr3_nt: TGCGCCAGCAGCGGGGACAGCTCCTACAATGAGCAGTTCTTC
cdr3_aa: CASSGDSSYNEQFF
clone_size: .
v_call: TRBV4-3
j_call: TRBJ2-1
d_call: TRBD1

cdr3_nt: TGTGCCAGCAGCCACAGACTAGGAACGGGAGGAGGCGGGGAGCTGTTTTTT
cdr3_aa: CASSHRLGTGGGGELFF
clone_size: .
v_call: TRBV13
j_call: TRBJ2-2
d_call: TRBD2

cdr3_nt: TGTGCCAGCAGCTTAGAGGGGGGGGGAAAAAACAATGAGCAGTTCTTC
cdr3_aa: CASSLEGGGKNNEQFF
clone_size: few
v_call: TRBV13
j_call: TRBJ2-1
d_call: .

cdr3_nt: TGTGCCAGCAGCGTATACAGGGGTAGCACAGATACGCAGTATTTT
cdr3_aa: CASSVYRGSTDTQYF
clone_size: .
v_call: TRBV9
j_call: TRBJ2-3
d_call: TRBD1

cdr3_nt: TGTGCCAGCAGCTACGCCCCGGGGGCAGATACGCAGTATTTT
cdr3_aa: CASSYAPGADTQYF
clone_size: .
v_call: TRBV28
j_call: TRBJ2-3
d_call: .

cdr3_nt: TGTGCCATCAGAAGGGACATTCGCTCAATGAACACTGAAGCTTTCTTT
cdr3_aa: CAIRRDIRSMNTEAFF
clone_size: .
v_call: TRBV10-3
j_call: TRBJ1-1
d_call: .

cdr3_nt: TGTGCCAGCAGTGCCCCTCTAGCGGCGAGCTCCTACAATGAGCAGTTCTTC
cdr3_aa: CASSAPLAASSYNEQFF
clone_size: .
v_call: TRBV6-1
j_call: TRBJ2-1
d_call: TRBD2

cdr3_nt: TGTGCCAGCACGGTTGGGCAGAGTGATCGCTCCTACAATGAGCAGTTCTTC
cdr3_aa: CASTVGQSDRSYNEQFF
clone_size: .
v_call: TRBV9
j_call: TRBJ2-1
d_call: .

cdr3_nt: TGTGCCAGTAGTATGCAGTCAACTAATGAAAAACTGTTTTTT
cdr3_aa: CASSMQSTNEKLFF
clone_size: .
v_call: TRBV19
j_call: TRBJ1-4
d_call: .

cdr3_nt: TGCGCCAGCAGCTCCCCCGGTAGGGGAACCTATGGCTACACCTTC
cdr3_aa: CASSSPGRGTYGYTF
clone_size: few
v_call: TRBV4-3
j_call: TRBJ1-2
d_call: .